A selection of T cell receptor beta chains follows, all from one sample in a study of CD4 T cell repertoires in COVID-19. Repertoires were generated with immunoSEQ multiplex PCR, while TCRdb's copy carries only in-frame clones and drops some. The sample shows about 75,000 clones, approximately 83% of them seen only once. The specimen was CD4+ T cells from peripheral blood, collected after recovery from COVID-19. Source of these receptors: a human donor who had COVID-19. CDR3s include the opening cysteine and the closing phenylalanine or tryptophan. The order of the fields is J gene, V gene, clone size, CDR3 length, D gene, CDR3 protein, CDR3 DNA. D genes are given only for firm matches. Clone size, where shown, is once, few, many, or a class for clones that have expanded.

TRBJ1-2 TRBV19 . 15 . CASSIRGGRDYGYTF TGTGCCAGTAGTATCCGAGGGGGGCGCGACTATGGCTACACCTTC
TRBJ2-7 TRBV6-1 medium-sized 14 . CASSFGARGNEQYF TGTGCCAGCAGTTTCGGGGCGAGGGGGAACGAGCAGTACTTC
TRBJ1-1 TRBV20-1 . 14 . CSASIPTANTEAFF TGCAGTGCTAGTATCCCGACGGCGAACACTGAAGCTTTCTTT
TRBJ2-7 TRBV6-5 . 15 . CASSYWGDGSYEQYF TGTGCCAGCAGTTACTGGGGTGATGGGTCCTACGAGCAGTACTTC
TRBJ2-5 TRBV2 . 12 . CASTQGRETQYF TGTGCCAGCACCCAAGGACGGGAGACCCAGTACTTC
TRBJ1-5 TRBV6-4 . 16 . CASSEVGQLSNQPQHF TGTGCCAGCAGTGAAGTCGGGCAGTTAAGCAATCAGCCCCAGCATTTT
TRBJ1-6 TRBV12-3/TRBV12-4 . 13 . CASSPQRDSPLHF TGTGCCAGCAGCCCCCAGAGGGATTCACCCCTCCACTTT
TRBJ2-1 TRBV6-5 . 15 . CASSYSKGLFNEQFF TGTGCCAGCAGTTACTCAAAAGGGCTATTCAATGAGCAGTTCTTC
TRBJ2-5 TRBV3-1/TRBV3-2 . 14 . CASSQGSVQETQYF TGTGCCAGCAGCCAAGGTTCCGTCCAAGAGACCCAGTACTTC
TRBJ2-2 TRBV28 few 11 . CASVNAGELFF TGTGCCAGTGTTAATGCCGGGGAGCTGTTTTTT
TRBJ1-6 TRBV10-3 . 13 . CAISEGDGSPLHF TGTGCCATCAGTGAGGGGGATGGTTCACCCCTCCACTTT
TRBJ2-2 TRBV6-5 . 16 . CASSYRQPLYTGELFF TGTGCCAGCAGTTACCGGCAGCCTCTTTACACCGGGGAGCTGTTTTTT
TRBJ2-5 TRBV30 . 13 . CAWSRRNQETQYF TGTGCCTGGAGTCGAAGGAACCAAGAGACCCAGTACTTC
TRBJ2-5 TRBV30 . 14 . CAWSPGGKQETQYF TGTGCCTGGAGCCCGGGCGGGAAGCAAGAGACCCAGTACTTC
TRBJ2-3 TRBV15 few 15 . CATSTGTTGTDTQYF TGTGCCACCAGCACCGGCACTACCGGCACAGATACGCAGTATTTT
TRBJ2-7 TRBV27 few 9 . CASAYEQYF TGTGCCAGCGCCTACGAGCAGTACTTC
TRBJ2-3 TRBV6-6 . 11 . CASSADSKQYF TGTGCCAGCAGCGCGGACTCGAAGCAGTATTTT
TRBJ2-1 TRBV4-2 once 16 TRBD2 CASSPSARGAQVEQFF TGTGCCAGCAGCCCATCTGCGCGGGGGGCCCAAGTTGAGCAGTTCTTC
TRBJ2-2 TRBV5-1 . 15 TRBD1 CASNSGQGNTGELFF TGCGCCAGTAACTCGGGACAGGGGAACACCGGGGAGCTGTTTTTT
TRBJ2-3 TRBV28 . 17 TRBD1 CASSDPLQGAPADTQYF TGTGCCAGCAGTGATCCCTTACAGGGGGCGCCTGCAGATACGCAGTATTTT
TRBJ2-1 TRBV10-1 . 16 . CASSESGGGGQNEQFF TGCGCCAGCAGTGAGTCAGGAGGGGGGGGGCAAAATGAGCAGTTCTTC
TRBJ2-3 TRBV7-9 . 17 . CASSFSGRYEAPDTQYF TGTGCCAGCAGCTTCTCTGGGCGGTACGAGGCGCCAGATACGCAGTATTTT
TRBJ1-3 TRBV5-4 . 16 . CASSLTGKSSGNTIYF TGTGCCAGCAGCTTGACCGGGAAGAGCTCTGGAAACACCATATATTTT
TRBJ1-6 TRBV4-1 few 18 . CASSQEPPREGPNSPLHF TGCGCCAGCAGCCAAGAACCCCCCCGGGAGGGCCCGAATTCACCCCTCCACTTT
TRBJ2-7 TRBV19 . 15 TRBD1 CASSIQSWDRVEQYF TGTGCCAGTAGTATACAGTCGTGGGACAGGGTCGAGCAGTACTTC
TRBJ2-7 TRBV6-5 . 15 . CASSKMRAGAYEQYF TGTGCCAGCAGTAAGATGAGGGCCGGGGCGTACGAGCAGTACTTC
TRBJ1-6 TRBV24-1 . 15 . CATNFCRGGNSPLHF TGTGCCACCAACTTTTGCAGGGGCGGTAATTCACCCCTCCACTTT
TRBJ1-4 TRBV10-3 . 15 . CAISERKGTNEKLFF TGTGCCATCAGTGAGAGGAAGGGCACTAATGAAAAACTGTTTTTT
TRBJ2-7 TRBV14 . 13 . CASSQDLVYEQYF TGTGCCAGCAGCCAAGATTTGGTCTACGAGCAGTACTTC
TRBJ1-2 TRBV27 . 16 TRBD1 CASSFFGNRGNYGYTF TGTGCCAGCAGTTTCTTCGGGAACAGGGGGAACTATGGCTACACCTTC
TRBJ1-3 TRBV28 . 17 TRBD1 CASKGTAGMIRGNTIYF TGTGCCAGCAAAGGGACAGCTGGAATGATCCGGGGGAACACCATATATTTT
TRBJ2-1 TRBV4-2 . 13 . CASSQPARDEQFF TGTGCCAGCAGCCAACCAGCGAGGGATGAGCAGTTCTTC
TRBJ2-3 TRBV14 once 15 . CASSFGGGYTDTQYF TGTGCCAGCAGCTTCGGGGGCGGGTACACAGATACGCAGTATTTT
TRBJ2-1 TRBV5-1 . 16 . CASSTRTVSSYNEQFF TGCGCCAGCAGCACGAGGACGGTAAGCTCCTACAATGAGCAGTTCTTC
TRBJ1-1 TRBV19 . 14 TRBD1 CASSMDRVNTEAFF TGTGCCAGTAGTATGGACAGGGTGAACACTGAAGCTTTCTTT
TRBJ1-1 TRBV3-1/TRBV3-2 . 12 . CASKRADTEAFF TGTGCCAGCAAACGGGCAGACACTGAAGCTTTCTTT
TRBJ1-4 TRBV5-1 . 16 . CASSLARAGIGEKLFF TGCGCCAGCAGCTTGGCCAGGGCTGGGATCGGTGAAAAACTGTTTTTT
TRBJ2-3 TRBV10-3 . 13 . CTTQGGAADTQYF TGTACAACACAGGGGGGGGCGGCAGATACGCAGTATTTT
TRBJ2-3 TRBV7-9 . 14 . CASSPRMVSDTQYF TGTGCCAGCAGCCCACGGATGGTGTCAGATACGCAGTATTTT
TRBJ2-3 TRBV20-1 once 15 . CSASEGPPRADTQYF TGCAGTGCTAGTGAGGGGCCCCCAAGGGCAGATACGCAGTATTTT
TRBJ1-6 TRBV3-1/TRBV3-2 . 14 TRBD1 CASSQVQGDSPLHF TGTGCCAGCAGCCAAGTACAGGGGGATTCACCCCTCCACTTT
TRBJ2-7 TRBV6-5 . 15 TRBD2 CASSYKRDDFYEQYF TGTGCCAGCAGTTACAAGCGGGACGACTTCTACGAGCAGTACTTC
TRBJ2-3 TRBV5-6 . 16 TRBD1 CASSLVTGTGSDTQYF TGTGCCAGCAGCTTGGTTACGGGGACAGGGTCAGATACGCAGTATTTT
TRBJ1-6 TRBV7-9 few 15 . CASSLGAVGGSPLHF TGTGCCAGCAGCTTAGGAGCCGTTGGAGGATCACCCCTCCACTTT
TRBJ2-7 TRBV7-9 . 16 TRBD1 CASSPLARQGSYEQYF TGTGCCAGCAGCCCATTAGCGCGACAGGGCTCCTACGAGCAGTACTTC
TRBJ2-1 TRBV24-1 . 13 . CATSDPLQHEQFF TGTGCCACCAGTGACCCCCTTCAGCATGAGCAGTTCTTC
TRBJ2-1 TRBV7-2 . 15 . CASRTPPSSYNEQFF TGTGCCAGCAGGACTCCTCCGAGCTCCTACAATGAGCAGTTCTTC
TRBJ2-7 TRBV15 few 17 . CATSRDRGKRYPYEQYF TGTGCCACCAGCAGAGATCGGGGGAAGCGGTACCCCTACGAGCAGTACTTC
TRBJ1-2 TRBV3-1/TRBV3-2 once 15 . CASRQGSGGLTGYTF TGTGCCAGCAGACAAGGCTCCGGGGGCCTCACTGGCTACACCTTC
TRBJ1-3 TRBV28 . 16 . CASSPVGAGSGNTIYF TGTGCCAGCAGTCCCGTCGGGGCAGGGTCGGGAAACACCATATATTTT
TRBJ2-3 TRBV6-1 . 17 . CASSEGAGPVPTDTQYF TGTGCCAGCAGTGAAGGTGCAGGGCCAGTACCCACAGATACGCAGTATTTT
TRBJ2-5 TRBV5-1 once 14 TRBD2 CASSSTSGKETQYF TGCGCCAGCAGCTCGACTAGCGGAAAAGAGACCCAGTACTTC
TRBJ2-1 TRBV6-5 . 14 TRBD1 CASSSGQGRAEQFF TGTGCCAGCAGTTCGGGACAGGGCAGGGCTGAGCAGTTCTTC
TRBJ1-2 TRBV7-2 . 15 . CASSLTRAGTYGYTF TGTGCCAGCAGCTTAACCCGGGCGGGGACTTATGGCTACACCTTC
TRBJ2-3 TRBV12-3/TRBV12-4 . 12 . CASAWGADTQYF TGTGCCAGCGCCTGGGGAGCAGATACGCAGTATTTT
TRBJ2-1 TRBV19 . 16 TRBD1 CASSFLDRGTYNEQFF TGTGCCAGTAGTTTTCTAGACAGGGGCACCTACAATGAGCAGTTCTTC
TRBJ2-6 TRBV19 . 15 . CATGGQGSGANVLTF TGTGCCACTGGTGGGCAGGGGAGCGGGGCCAACGTCCTGACTTTC
TRBJ2-7 TRBV5-1 few 16 . CASSLAFGSSSYEQYF TGCGCCAGCAGCTTGGCCTTCGGCTCCAGCTCCTACGAGCAGTACTTC
TRBJ2-3 TRBV6-5 once 16 . CASSYSRDPSTDTQYF TGTGCCAGCAGTTACTCCCGGGACCCCAGCACAGATACGCAGTATTTT
TRBJ2-5 TRBV7-8 . 14 . CASSLAPSSETQYF TGTGCCAGCAGCTTAGCGCCCTCCTCAGAGACCCAGTACTTC